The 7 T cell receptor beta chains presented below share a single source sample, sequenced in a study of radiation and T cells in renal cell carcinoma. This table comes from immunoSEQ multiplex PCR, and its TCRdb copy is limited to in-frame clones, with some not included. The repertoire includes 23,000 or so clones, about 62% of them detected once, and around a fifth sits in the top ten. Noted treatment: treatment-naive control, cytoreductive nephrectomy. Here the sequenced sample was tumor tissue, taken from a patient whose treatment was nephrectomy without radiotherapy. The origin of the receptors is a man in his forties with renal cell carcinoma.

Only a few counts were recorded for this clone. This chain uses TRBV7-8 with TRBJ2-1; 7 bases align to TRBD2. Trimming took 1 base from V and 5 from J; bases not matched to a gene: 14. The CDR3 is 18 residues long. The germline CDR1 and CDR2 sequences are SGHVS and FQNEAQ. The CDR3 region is CASSLGRGGTTSNNEQFF. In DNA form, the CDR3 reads TGTGCCAGCAGCTTAGGCAGAGGAGGGACTACTTCCAACAATGAGCAGTTCTTC.

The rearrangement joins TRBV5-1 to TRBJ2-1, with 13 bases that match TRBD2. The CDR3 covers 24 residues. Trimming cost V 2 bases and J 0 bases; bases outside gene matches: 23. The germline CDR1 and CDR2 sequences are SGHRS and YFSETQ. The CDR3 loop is CASSLRQGVRTSGRPPSSYNEQFF. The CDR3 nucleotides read TGCGCCAGCAGCTTAAGACAGGGCGTTAGGACTAGCGGGAGACCTCCTAGCTCCTACAATGAGCAGTTCTTC.

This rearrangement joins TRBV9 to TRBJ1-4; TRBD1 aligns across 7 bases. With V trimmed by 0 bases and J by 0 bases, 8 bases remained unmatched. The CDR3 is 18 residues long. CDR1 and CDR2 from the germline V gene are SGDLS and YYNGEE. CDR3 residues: CASSVGRGPIATNEKLFF. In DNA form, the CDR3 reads TGTGCCAGCAGCGTAGGGAGGGGGCCTATTGCAACTAATGAAAAACTGTTTTTT.

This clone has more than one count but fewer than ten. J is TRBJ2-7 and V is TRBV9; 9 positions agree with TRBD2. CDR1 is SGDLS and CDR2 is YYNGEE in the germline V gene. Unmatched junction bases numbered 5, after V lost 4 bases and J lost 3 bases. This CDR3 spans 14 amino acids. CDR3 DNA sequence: TGTGCCAGCAGCCCCGGGACTAGCAGCTACGAGCAGTACTTC. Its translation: CASSPGTSSYEQYF.

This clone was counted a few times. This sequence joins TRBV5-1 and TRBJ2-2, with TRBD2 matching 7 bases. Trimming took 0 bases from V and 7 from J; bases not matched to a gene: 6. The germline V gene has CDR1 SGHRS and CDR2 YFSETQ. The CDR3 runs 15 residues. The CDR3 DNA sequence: TGCGCCAGCAGCTTGGAGGACTGGGACTACGGGGAGCTGTTTTTT. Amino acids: CASSLEDWDYGELFF.

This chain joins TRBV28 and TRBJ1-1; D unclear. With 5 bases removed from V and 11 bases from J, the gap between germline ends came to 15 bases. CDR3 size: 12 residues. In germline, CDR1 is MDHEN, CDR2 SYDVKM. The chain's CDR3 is CASSLSPGPAFF. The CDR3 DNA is TGTGCCAGCAGTCTCAGCCCCGGACCGGCTTTCTTT.

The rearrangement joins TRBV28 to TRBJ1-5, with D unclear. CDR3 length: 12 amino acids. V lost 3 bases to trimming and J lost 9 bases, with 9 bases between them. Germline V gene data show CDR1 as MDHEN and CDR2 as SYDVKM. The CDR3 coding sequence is TGTGCCAGCAGTTTGAACATATCGCCCCAGCATTTT. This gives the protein CASSLNISPQHF.